This T cell receptor (beta chain) derives from a study of OX40 agonist ivuxolimab in advanced cancers. Whole-study context: Every patient in dose escalation had hepatocellular carcinoma, melanoma, renal cell or head and neck cancer.

Overall study findings and caveats: The study observed clonal expansion of CD4+ and CD8+ blood T cells by week 6 at 0.1 to 3.0 mg/kg. The authors also found low normalized T-cell clonal expansion in some nonresponders.

This table comes from immunoSEQ multiplex PCR, and its TCRdb copy is limited to in-frame clones, with some not included. The sample records approximately 56,000 clones, around nine tenths being singletons. Note on this clone: Antigen unknown.

The V gene lost 4 bases and the J gene lost 1 base, with 11 bases spanning the gap. The CDR3 loop spans 14 amino acids. Germline assignment: CDR1 SGHRS and CDR2 YFSETQ. The material was CD4+ or CD8+ T cells sorted from blood, obtained in a trial of the OX40 agonist ivuxolimab. The clonotype comes from an adult with an advanced solid tumor such as melanoma, head and neck, liver or kidney cancer. The genes are TRBV5-1 and TRBJ1-1; a weak D match, TRBD1 (6 bases). The CDR3 sequence: CASSPGDGNTEAFF. The CDR3 DNA is TGCGCCAGCAGCCCAGGGGACGGGAACACTGAAGCTTTCTTT.